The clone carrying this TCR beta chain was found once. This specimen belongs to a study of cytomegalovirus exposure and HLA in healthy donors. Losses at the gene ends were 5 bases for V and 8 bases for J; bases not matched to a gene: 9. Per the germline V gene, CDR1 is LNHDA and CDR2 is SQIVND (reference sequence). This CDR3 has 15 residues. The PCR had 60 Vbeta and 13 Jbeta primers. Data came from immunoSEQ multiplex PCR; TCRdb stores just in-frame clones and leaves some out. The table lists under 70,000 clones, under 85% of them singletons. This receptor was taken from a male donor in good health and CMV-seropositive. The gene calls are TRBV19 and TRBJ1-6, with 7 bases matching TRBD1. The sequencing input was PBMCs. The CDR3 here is CASSETGAIHSPLHF. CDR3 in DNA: TGTGCCAGTAGTGAAACAGGGGCGATACATTCACCCCTCCACTTT.